This TCR beta chain was sequenced during a study of blood T cell repertoires in COVID-19. In the study overall: Samples of COVID-19 (acute and convalescent) were obtained from the United States, Italy and Spain. Sample material is recorded as cDNA or gDNA derived from T cells, B-cell-depleted T cells, or PBMCs.

Study processing details: Nucleated cell number was recorded as an estimate derived from reference gene primer amplification. Using immunoSEQ multiplex PCR, the repertoire was profiled, and TCRdb retains in-frame clones only, with some absent. That table is the source of V, J and clone size, and D and trimming were worked out from the DNA. The table has over 200,000 clones, roughly 90% seen once; the top ten hold roughly 4%. The CDR3 totals 14 residues. V was pared by 4 bases and J by 4 bases, with 11 bases between. The germline CDR1 and CDR2 sequences are SGHRS and YFSETQ. The chain employs TRBV5-1 and TRBJ1-4, with D perhaps matching TRBD1 (6 bases). Sample: PBMCs or T cells enriched from blood (not recorded which). This receptor was obtained from a woman aged 30 to 39 with acute COVID-19. In DNA, the CDR3 is TGCGCCAGCAGCCCGGACAGCTATAATGAAAAACTGTTTTTT. It translates to CASSPDSYNEKLFF.